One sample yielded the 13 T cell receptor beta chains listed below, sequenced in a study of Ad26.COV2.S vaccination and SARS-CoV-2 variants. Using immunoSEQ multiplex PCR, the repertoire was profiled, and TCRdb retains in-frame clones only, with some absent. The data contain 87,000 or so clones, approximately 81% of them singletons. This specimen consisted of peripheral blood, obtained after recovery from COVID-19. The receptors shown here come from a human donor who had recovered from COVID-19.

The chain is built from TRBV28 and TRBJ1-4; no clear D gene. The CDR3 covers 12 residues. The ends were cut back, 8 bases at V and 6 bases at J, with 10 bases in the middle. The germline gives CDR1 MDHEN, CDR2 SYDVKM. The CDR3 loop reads CASGFKDEKLFF. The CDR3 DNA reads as TGTGCCAGCGGCTTTAAGGATGAAAAACTGTTTTTT.

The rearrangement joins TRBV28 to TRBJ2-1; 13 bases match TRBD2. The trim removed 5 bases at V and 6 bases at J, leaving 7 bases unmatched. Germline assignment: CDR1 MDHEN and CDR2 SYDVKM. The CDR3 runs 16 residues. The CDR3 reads CASSPILAGGTNEQFF. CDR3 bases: TGTGCCAGCAGTCCTATACTAGCGGGAGGGACCAATGAGCAGTTCTTC.

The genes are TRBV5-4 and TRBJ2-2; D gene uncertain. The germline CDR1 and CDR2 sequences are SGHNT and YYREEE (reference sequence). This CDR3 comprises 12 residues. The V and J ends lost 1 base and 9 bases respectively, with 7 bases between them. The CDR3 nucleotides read TGTGCCAGCAGCTTGTTACTCCGGGAGCTGTTTTTT. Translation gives CASSLLLRELFF.

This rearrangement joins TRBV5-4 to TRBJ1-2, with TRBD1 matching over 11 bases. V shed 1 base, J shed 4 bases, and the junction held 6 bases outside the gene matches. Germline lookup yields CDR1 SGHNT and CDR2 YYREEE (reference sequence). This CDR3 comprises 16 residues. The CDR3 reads CASSLRDRGDIYGYTF. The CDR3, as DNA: TGTGCCAGCAGCTTGAGGGACAGGGGGGATATCTATGGCTACACCTTC.

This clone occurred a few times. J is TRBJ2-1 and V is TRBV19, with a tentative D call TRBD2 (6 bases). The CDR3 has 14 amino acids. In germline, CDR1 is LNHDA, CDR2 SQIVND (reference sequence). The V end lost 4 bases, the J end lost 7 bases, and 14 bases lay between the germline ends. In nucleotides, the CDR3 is TGTGCCAGTAGTACCGCGGGGAAGTTAAATGAGCAGTTCTTC. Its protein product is CASSTAGKLNEQFF.

The CDR3 reads CASSLTGTGQNTGELFF. The DNA for the CDR3 is TGTGCCAGCAGCCTTACCGGGACAGGACAGAACACCGGGGAGCTGTTTTTT. This chain uses TRBV14 with TRBJ2-2, with 8 positions matching TRBD1. Trimming cost V 4 bases and J 1 base; bases outside gene matches: 8. Germline CDR1 SGHDN, CDR2 FVKESK. This CDR3 has 17 amino acids. Combining the CDR3 with reference TRBV14 and TRBJ2-2 gives the whole variable domain EAGVTQFPSHSVIEKGQTVTLRCDPISGHDNLYWYRRVMGKEIKFLLHFVKESKQDESGMPNNRFLAERTGGTYSTLKVQPAELEDSGVYFCASSLTGTGQNTGELFFGEGSRLTVL.

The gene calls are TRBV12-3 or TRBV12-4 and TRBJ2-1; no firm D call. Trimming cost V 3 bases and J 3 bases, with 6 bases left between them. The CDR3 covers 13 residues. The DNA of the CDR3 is TGTGCCAGCAGTTTTCAGATCTACAATGAGCAGTTCTTC. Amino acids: CASSFQIYNEQFF.

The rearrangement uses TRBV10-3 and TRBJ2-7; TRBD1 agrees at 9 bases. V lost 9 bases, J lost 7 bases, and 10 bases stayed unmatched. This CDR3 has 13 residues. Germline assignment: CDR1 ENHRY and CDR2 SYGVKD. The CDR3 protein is CAMGQGLVEEQYF. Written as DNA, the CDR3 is TGTGCCATGGGACAGGGATTAGTGGAGGAGCAGTACTTC.

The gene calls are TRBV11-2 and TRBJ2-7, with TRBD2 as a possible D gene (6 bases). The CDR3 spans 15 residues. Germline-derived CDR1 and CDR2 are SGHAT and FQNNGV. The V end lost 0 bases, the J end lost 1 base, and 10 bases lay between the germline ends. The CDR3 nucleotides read TGTGCCAGCAGCTTAGAAGCTAGCGCGTCCTACGAGCAGTACTTC. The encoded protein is CASSLEASASYEQYF.

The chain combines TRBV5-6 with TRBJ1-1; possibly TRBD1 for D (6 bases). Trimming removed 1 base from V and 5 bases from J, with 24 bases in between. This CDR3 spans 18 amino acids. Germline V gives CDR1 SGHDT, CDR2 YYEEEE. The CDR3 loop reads CASSLLRTPQGVWTEAFF. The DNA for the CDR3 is TGTGCCAGCAGCTTGCTAAGAACACCACAGGGTGTTTGGACTGAAGCTTTCTTT.

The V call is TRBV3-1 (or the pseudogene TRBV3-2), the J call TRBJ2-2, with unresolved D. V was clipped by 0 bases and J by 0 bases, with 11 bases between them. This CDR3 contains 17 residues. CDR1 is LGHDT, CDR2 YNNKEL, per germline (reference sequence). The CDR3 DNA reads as TGTGCCAGCAGCCAAGAAAAGGGTTTTCCGAACACCGGGGAGCTGTTTTTT. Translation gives CASSQEKGFPNTGELFF.

The CDR3 loop is CASSSRDRGHGGYTF. CDR3 DNA sequence: TGTGCCAGCAGTTCCCGGGACAGGGGGCATGGGGGCTACACCTTC. The J gene is TRBJ1-2, the V gene TRBV27, with 12 bases that match TRBD1. Germline trimming cut 4 bases from V and 8 bases from J; bases unmatched to any gene: 8. Germline CDR1 reads MNHEY; CDR2 reads SMNVEV (reference sequence). This CDR3 has 15 amino acids.

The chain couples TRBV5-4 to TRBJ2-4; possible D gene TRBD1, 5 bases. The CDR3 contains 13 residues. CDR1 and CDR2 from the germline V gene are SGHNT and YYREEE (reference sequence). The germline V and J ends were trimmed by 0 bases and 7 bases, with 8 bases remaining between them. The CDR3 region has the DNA TGTGCCAGCAGCTTGGGGCAGGGCAACATTCAGTACTTC. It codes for CASSLGQGNIQYF.